This T cell receptor beta chain was sequenced during a study of blood T cells in healthy people across ages. The overall study: Template switching captured about one barcoded beta molecule per two T cells.

A second PCR, run for roughly 7 to 11 cycles, used a sample-barcoded 5' primer plus a J-beta primer mix. One entry per CDR3 protein results from TCRdb running MiXCR on the 5' RACE reads. The table has hundreds of thousands of distinct CDR3 sequences, more than 45% seen once. General study findings and limits: It was not possible, with unsorted PBMCs, to conclusively compare naive and antigen-experienced cells.

Germline assignment: CDR1 KGHSH and CDR2 LQKENI. The CDR3 is 16 amino acids. Worth noting for this clonotype: What it binds is unknown. A much larger clone is a single base away; this may be a read error.

Sequenced: blood. This receptor was taken from a woman older than 75 in good health. The genes are TRBV18 and TRBJ1-2; no clear D. CDR3 sequence: CAGSPYIGTISYGYTF. CDR3 in DNA: TGTGCCGGCTCACCATACATCGGAACCATCTCTTATGGCTACACCTTC.